Here is one T cell receptor beta chain with its context. Its matching antigen is unknown. This sample is drawn from a study of cytomegalovirus exposure and HLA in healthy donors. Study findings and constraints: For most subjects, TCR beta sequences were reported to predict HLA-A and HLA-B alleles with accuracy.

13 Jbeta primers and 60 Vbeta primers were used for the PCR. Clones were sequenced by immunoSEQ multiplex PCR, and TCRdb holds only the in-frame ones, with some missing. Among over 150,000 clones listed, about 77% were seen once. Sequenced material: PBMCs. The TCR comes from a man aged 25 to 45 in good health and CMV-seropositive.

The CDR3 nucleotides read TGCAGCGTTGCGTCGACAGGGGGCAGAGGAAACACCATATATTTT. Translating it yields CSVASTGGRGNTIYF. The genes are TRBV29-1 and TRBJ1-3; TRBD1 matches at 10 bases. The V gene end was trimmed by 4 bases and the J gene end by 4 bases; junction bases not matched to a gene: 7. This CDR3 is built from 15 residues. Germline CDR1 and CDR2: SQVTM and ANQGSEA.